Listed here is a single T cell receptor (beta chain). The CDR3 covers 15 residues. The germline CDR1 and CDR2 sequences are SNHLY and FYNNEI. The ends were cut back, 6 bases at V and 7 bases at J, with 18 bases in the middle. Method: immunoSEQ multiplex PCR; TCRdb's copy keeps in-frame clones and lacks some. The data show approximately 2.5 million clones, with more than 80% seen just once and over 0.12% held by the top ten. This sample was included in a study of shared clonotypes between healthy human individuals. About the research overall: The people who gave samples were a couple of women and a few men aged 18 to 49.

Specimen: naive CD4+ T cells sorted from blood. Specified subset: CD45RA+ positively selected. The chain couples TRBV2 to TRBJ1-4, with D perhaps matching TRBD1 (6 bases). The origin of this receptor is a man between 18 and 29 years old in good health. The CDR3 loop is CASRLQGGLIEKLFF. The CDR3 DNA is TGTGCCAGCAGGCTACAGGGCGGACTAATTGAAAAACTGTTTTTT.